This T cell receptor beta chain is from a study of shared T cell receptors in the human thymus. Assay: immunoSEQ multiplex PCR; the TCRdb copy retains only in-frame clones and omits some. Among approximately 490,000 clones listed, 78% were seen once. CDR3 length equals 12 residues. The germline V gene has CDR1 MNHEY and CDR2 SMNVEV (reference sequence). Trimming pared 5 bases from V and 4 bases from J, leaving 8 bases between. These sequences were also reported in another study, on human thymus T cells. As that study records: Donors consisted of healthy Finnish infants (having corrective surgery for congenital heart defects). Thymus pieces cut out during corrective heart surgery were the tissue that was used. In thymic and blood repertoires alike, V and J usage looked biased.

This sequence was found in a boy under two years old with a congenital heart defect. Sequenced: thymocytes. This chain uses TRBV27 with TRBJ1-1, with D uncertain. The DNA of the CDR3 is TGTGCCAGCAGTCCCACGGGCACTGAAGCTTTCTTT. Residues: CASSPTGTEAFF.